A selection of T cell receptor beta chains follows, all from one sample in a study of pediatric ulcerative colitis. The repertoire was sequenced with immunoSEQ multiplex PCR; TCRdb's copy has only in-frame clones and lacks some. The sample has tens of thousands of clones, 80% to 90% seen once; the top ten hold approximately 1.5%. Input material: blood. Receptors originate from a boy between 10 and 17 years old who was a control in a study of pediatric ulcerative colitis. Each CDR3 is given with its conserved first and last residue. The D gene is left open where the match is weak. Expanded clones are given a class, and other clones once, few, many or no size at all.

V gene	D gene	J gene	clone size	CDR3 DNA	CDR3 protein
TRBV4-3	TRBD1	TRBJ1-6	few	TGCGCCAGCAGCAGTACCGGGACAGGGGGCAGGCGTTCACCCCTCCACTTT	CASSSTGTGGRRSPLHF
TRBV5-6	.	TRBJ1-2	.	TGTGCCAGCAGCCAGCTCGACAGGACACCAGGGAACTATGGCTACACCTTC	CASSQLDRTPGNYGYTF
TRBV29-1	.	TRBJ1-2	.	TGCAGCGTTGAAGATTCAGGGGCCCATGGCTACACCTTC	CSVEDSGAHGYTF
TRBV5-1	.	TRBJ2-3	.	TGCGCCAGCAGCTTTTCGGGATATGTCGGCACAGATACGCAGTATTTT	CASSFSGYVGTDTQYF
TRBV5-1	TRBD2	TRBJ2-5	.	TGCGCCAGCAGCTTGGGGAGCGGGGAAGAGACCCAGTACTTC	CASSLGSGEETQYF
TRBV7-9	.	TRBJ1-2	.	TGTGCCAGCAGTGCTTTCCAAGTGGGTGGCTACACCTTC	CASSAFQVGGYTF
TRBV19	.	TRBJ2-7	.	TGTGCCAGTACCCCGGGAGCCTCCTACGAGCAGTACTTC	CASTPGASYEQYF
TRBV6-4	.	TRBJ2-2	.	TGTGCCAGCAGTGACTCGATTGGGGGTCCCGGGGAGCTGTTTTTT	CASSDSIGGPGELFF
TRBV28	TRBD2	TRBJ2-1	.	TGTGCCAGCAGACGTTCAACGGATCCACTAGCGGGTAAGAATGAGCAGTTCTTC	CASRRSTDPLAGKNEQFF
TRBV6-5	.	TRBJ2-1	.	TGTGCCAGCAGTTCTTATCGACTAATTCAGTTCTTC	CASSSYRLIQFF
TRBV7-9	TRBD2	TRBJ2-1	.	TGTGCCAGCAGCCTAAGACGACTAGCGGGATACAATGAGCAGTTCTTC	CASSLRRLAGYNEQFF
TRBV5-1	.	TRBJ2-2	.	TGCGCCAGCAGCATCATCTCCGGGGAGCTGTTTTTT	CASSIISGELFF
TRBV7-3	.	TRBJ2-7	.	TGTGCCAGCAGCTTAACTGGCTACGAGCAGTACTTC	CASSLTGYEQYF
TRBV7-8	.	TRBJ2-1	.	TGTGCCAGCAGCTCCCACTCCACAAAATACAATGAGCAGTTCTTC	CASSSHSTKYNEQFF
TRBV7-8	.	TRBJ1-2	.	TGTGCCAGCAGCTTAGCACTTAACTATGGCTACACCTTC	CASSLALNYGYTF
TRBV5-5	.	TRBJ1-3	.	TGTGCCAGCAGCTTGGCAGCAACAACGGGAAACACCATATATTTT	CASSLAATTGNTIYF
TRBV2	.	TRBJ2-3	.	TGTGCCAGCCGTAGTGCTAGCACAGATACGCAGTATTTT	CASRSASTDTQYF
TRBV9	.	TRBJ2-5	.	TGTGCCAGCAGCGTAGGGCTAGGGGGGATCCAAGAGACCCAGTACTTC	CASSVGLGGIQETQYF
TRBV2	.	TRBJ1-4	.	TGTGCCAGCAGTAAACAGGGATATGCAACTAATGAAAAACTGTTTTTT	CASSKQGYATNEKLFF
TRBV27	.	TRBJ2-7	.	TGTGCCAGCAGTACCCAGAGGAGGGGAAGTGGCGAGCAGTACTTC	CASSTQRRGSGEQYF
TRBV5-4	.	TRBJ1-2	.	TGTGCCAGCAGCTTGGTTAGGCAGGGGAACTATGGCTACACCTTC	CASSLVRQGNYGYTF
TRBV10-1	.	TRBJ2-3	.	TGCGCCAGCAGTGAGGGGGGTGACACAGATACGCAGTATTTT	CASSEGGDTDTQYF
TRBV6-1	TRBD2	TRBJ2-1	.	TGTGCCAGTGGCCCGACTAGCGACTTCCAAAATGAGCAGTTCTTC	CASGPTSDFQNEQFF
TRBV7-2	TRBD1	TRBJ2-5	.	TGTGCCAGCAGCTTAGACAGGGGGGTAGAGACCCAGTACTTC	CASSLDRGVETQYF
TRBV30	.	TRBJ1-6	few	TGTGCCTGGAGTCGGACGGGGAATTCACCCCTCCACTTT	CAWSRTGNSPLHF
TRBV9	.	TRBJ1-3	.	TGTGCCAGCAGCGTAGAGCAGGAGGGAAACACCATATATTTT	CASSVEQEGNTIYF
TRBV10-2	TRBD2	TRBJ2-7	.	TGCGCCAGCAGTGCTAGCGGGGGAGTCTACGAGCAGTACTTC	CASSASGGVYEQYF
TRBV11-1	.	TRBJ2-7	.	TGTGCCAGCAGCTTTAAAATTCAAGGGGGGTACGAGCAGTACTTC	CASSFKIQGGYEQYF
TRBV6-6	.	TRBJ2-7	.	TGTGCCAGCAGTTACTTTCGGGATATGTCCTACGAGCAGTACTTC	CASSYFRDMSYEQYF
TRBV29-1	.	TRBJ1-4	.	TGCAGCGTTTCGAATGAAAAACTGTTTTTT	CSVSNEKLFF
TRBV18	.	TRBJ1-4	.	TGTGCCAGCTCCCCCGGGCGTGCAACTAATGAAAAACTGTTTTTT	CASSPGRATNEKLFF
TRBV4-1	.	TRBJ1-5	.	TGCGCCAGCAGCCAATCTCAAGGGAATCAGCCCCAGCATTTT	CASSQSQGNQPQHF
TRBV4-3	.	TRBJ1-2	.	TGCGCCAGCAGCCAAGATCCAGGGACGGGTTACTATGGCTACACCTTC	CASSQDPGTGYYGYTF